These 20 T cell receptor beta chains were sequenced from one sample in a study of OX40 agonist ivuxolimab in advanced cancers. To prepare the library, the immunoSEQ multiplex PCR assay was applied. This is the immuneACCESS table as TCRdb keeps it, with only in-frame sequences that have V and J called. A part of the clones is gone; compared with another copy, unresolved V genes explain less than half, and the rest is unexplained. This sample is represented by around 43,000 clones; more than 70% of them were singletons. The top ten hold less than 20% of the sample. This material consisted of CD4+ or CD8+ T cells sorted from blood, taken in a trial of the OX40 agonist ivuxolimab. All receptors come from an adult with an advanced solid tumor such as melanoma, head and neck, liver or kidney cancer.

The chain couples TRBV10-2 to TRBJ2-1; 12 bases are shared with TRBD2. Trimming removed 6 bases from V and 6 bases from J; junction bases left unmatched: 3. The CDR3 runs 14 residues. Germline V gene lookup returns CDR1 WSHSY and CDR2 SAAADI. The CDR3 loop reads CASRETSGGNEQFF. CDR3 nucleotide sequence: TGCGCCAGCAGGGAGACTAGCGGGGGCAATGAGCAGTTCTTC.

This chain links TRBV2 with TRBJ2-7; D call uncertain. This CDR3 region has 11 residues. Germline V gene lookup returns CDR1 SNHLY and CDR2 FYNNEI. Trimming cost V 8 bases and J 1 base, with 6 bases left between them. CDR3 residues: CASVGSYEQYF. As DNA, the CDR3 is TGTGCCAGCGTAGGGTCCTACGAGCAGTACTTC.

This chain links TRBV11-2 with TRBJ2-7, with 10 bases that match TRBD2. From germline, CDR1 is SGHAT and CDR2 FQNNGV. V lost 5 bases and J lost 5; bases outside the gene matches: 18. The CDR3 has 18 amino acids. CDR3 sequence: CASSHLDPEREGTHEQYF. The CDR3 DNA reads as TGTGCCAGCAGCCACCTTGACCCAGAGCGGGAGGGGACCCACGAGCAGTACTTC.

The chain is built from TRBV6-5 and TRBJ1-3; D unresolved. Between the trimmed V and J ends, which lost 2 bases and 3 bases, there was a span of 11 bases. CDR3 length equals 15 residues. Per germline, CDR1 MNHEY and CDR2 SVGAGI. CDR3 coding DNA: TGTGCCAGCAGTTACGATACAGATTTTGGAAACACCATATATTTT. Amino acids: CASSYDTDFGNTIYF.

V and J are TRBV5-4 and TRBJ2-3; D uncertain. Germline CDR1 is SGHNT and CDR2 is YYREEE (reference sequence). Trimming took off 0 bases at V and 3 bases at J, with 5 bases between the two ends. The CDR3 is 13 amino acids. The CDR3 coding sequence is TGTGCCAGCAGCTTGGGCAGTACAGATACGCAGTATTTT. This gives the protein CASSLGSTDTQYF.

The chain employs TRBV5-1 and TRBJ1-1, with a tentative D call TRBD1 (5 bases). Germline CDR1 reads SGHRS; CDR2 reads YFSETQ. This CDR3 comprises 11 residues. V dropped 6 bases and J dropped 5 bases, with 8 bases sitting between them. DNA of the CDR3: TGCGCCAGCACGTGGGGGACTGAAGCTTTCTTT. Translation: CASTWGTEAFF.

The J gene is TRBJ2-3, the V gene TRBV19; 14 bases are a match to TRBD2. V gave up 5 bases and J gave up 6 bases; unmatched junction bases: 4. The CDR3 length is 15 residues. Germline V gene sequence: CDR1 LNHDA, CDR2 SQIVND (reference sequence). The CDR3 region is CASSPWTSGRDTQYF. The CDR3 coding sequence is TGTGCCAGTAGTCCCTGGACTAGCGGGAGGGATACGCAGTATTTT.

This sequence joins TRBV5-6 and TRBJ2-1; D is possibly TRBD1 (6 bases). Looked up from germline, CDR1 is SGHDT and CDR2 is YYEEEE. This CDR3 spans 15 amino acids. V shed 3 bases and J shed 1 base, with 11 bases lying between them. CDR3 protein: CASSSDRSSYNEQFF. For the CDR3, the DNA is TGTGCCAGCAGCTCCGACAGGTCGTCCTACAATGAGCAGTTCTTC.

The genes are TRBV2 and TRBJ2-7; the D gene could be TRBD1 or TRBD2 (5 bases each). The CDR3 is made up of 14 amino acids. Germline CDR1 is SNHLY and CDR2 is FYNNEI. The V end lost 2 bases, the J end lost 7 bases, and 15 bases lay between the germline ends. CDR3 region: CASSERGRVGEQYF. Here the CDR3 DNA reads TGTGCCAGCAGTGAACGGGGCAGGGTGGGTGAGCAGTACTTC.

The chain recombines TRBV5-1 with TRBJ2-7, with D hard to call. CDR1 and CDR2 from the germline V gene are SGHRS and YFSETQ. Between the trimmed V and J ends, which lost 0 bases and 3 bases, there was a span of 10 bases. This CDR3 has 14 residues. The CDR3 loop is CASSLDPGGYEQYF. CDR3 DNA: TGCGCCAGCAGCTTGGATCCCGGCGGCTACGAGCAGTACTTC.

V is TRBV11-2 and J is TRBJ2-7; no definite D call. Germline V gene data show CDR1 as SGHAT and CDR2 as FQNNGV. This CDR3 contains 12 residues. The V and J ends lost 3 bases and 1 base respectively, with 4 bases between them. This chain's CDR3 is CASSFSSYEQYF. CDR3 sequence (DNA): TGTGCCAGCAGCTTCAGTTCCTACGAGCAGTACTTC.

The rearrangement uses TRBV5-5 and TRBJ2-1, with 10 bases matching TRBD2. V gave up 3 bases and J gave up 16 bases; unmatched junction bases: 7. This CDR3 spans 12 amino acids. From germline, CDR1 is SGHKS and CDR2 YYEKEE (reference sequence). The CDR3, as DNA: TGTGCCAGCAGCTCGCCTCTAGCGGGAGAATTCTTC. Translation: CASSSPLAGEFF.

This clone was observed a single time. This chain uses TRBV6-1 with TRBJ2-7; a possible D gene is TRBD1 (6 bases). The CDR3 has 14 amino acids. The V end was cut by 6 bases, the J end by 3 bases, with 15 bases between. The germline CDR1 and CDR2 sequences are MNHNS and SASEGT. CDR3 region: CASRPPGRGYEQYF. For the CDR3, the DNA is TGTGCCAGCAGGCCCCCTGGCAGGGGCTACGAGCAGTACTTC.

V and J are TRBV30 and TRBJ1-6; D not resolved. The CDR3 loop spans 13 amino acids. Per germline, CDR1 GTSNPN and CDR2 SVGIG (reference sequence). Trimming removed 5 bases from V and 9 bases from J, with 14 bases in between. In nucleotides, the CDR3 is TGTGCCTGGGGGGAAGGCTTCTCTTCACCCCTCCACTTT. Amino acids: CAWGEGFSSPLHF.

The chain joins TRBV13 to TRBJ2-1; D may correspond to TRBD1 or TRBD2 (5 bases each). Trimming removed 5 bases from V and 8 bases from J, with 16 bases in between. This CDR3 contains 14 residues. CDR1 and CDR2 from the germline V gene are PRHDT and FYEKMQ (reference sequence). CDR3 protein: CASSHGILRDEQFF. The CDR3 DNA follows: TGTGCCAGCAGCCACGGGATTCTCAGGGATGAGCAGTTCTTC.

The chain has TRBV27 and TRBJ2-1; 7 bases agree with TRBD1. Germline-derived CDR1 and CDR2 are MNHEY and SMNVEV (reference sequence). Trimming removed 8 bases from V and 0 bases from J; junction bases left unmatched: 1. The CDR3 spans 13 residues. The CDR3 reads CASGTVSYNEQFF. CDR3 DNA: TGTGCCAGCGGGACAGTCTCCTACAATGAGCAGTTCTTC.

V usage is TRBV4-1 and J usage is TRBJ2-3; 10 nucleotides align to TRBD2. V shed 11 bases and J 4 bases; nucleotides not matched to a gene: 12. Germline CDR1 is MGHRA and CDR2 is YSYEKL. The CDR3 length is 15 residues. The CDR3, as DNA: TGCGCCGGATCCACCCTAGCGGGAGACTCAGATACGCAGTATTTT. This sequence encodes CAGSTLAGDSDTQYF.

The V and J genes are TRBV29-1 and TRBJ1-1, with D perhaps matching TRBD1 (5 bases). Trimming pared 5 bases from V and 4 bases from J, leaving 23 bases between. This CDR3 contains 16 residues. Germline loops: CDR1 SQVTM, CDR2 ANQGSEA. The CDR3 sequence: CSVFPRGSQWATEAFF. DNA for the CDR3: TGCAGCGTTTTCCCACGGGGCAGCCAGTGGGCCACTGAAGCTTTCTTT.

The chain recombines TRBV4-1 with TRBJ2-7; 9 positions match TRBD1. CDR3 length equals 15 residues. The germline V gene encodes CDR1 MGHRA and CDR2 YSYEKL. V lost 4 bases, J lost 6 bases, and 10 bases stayed unmatched. The CDR3 DNA follows: TGCGCCAGCAGCCCCCGGGGACAGGGATTGAGCGAGCAGTACTTC. This gives the protein CASSPRGQGLSEQYF.

This clone was counted a single time. The J gene is TRBJ2-1, the V gene TRBV15, with TRBD1 matching over 9 bases. CDR3 length: 15 amino acids. V gave up 9 bases and J gave up 5 bases; unmatched junction bases: 11. Germline assignment: CDR1 LNHNV and CDR2 YYDKDF (reference sequence). The CDR3 DNA follows: TGTGCCACTCAAACACAGGGGGCCCGGCACAATGAGCAGTTCTTC. Translating gives CATQTQGARHNEQFF.